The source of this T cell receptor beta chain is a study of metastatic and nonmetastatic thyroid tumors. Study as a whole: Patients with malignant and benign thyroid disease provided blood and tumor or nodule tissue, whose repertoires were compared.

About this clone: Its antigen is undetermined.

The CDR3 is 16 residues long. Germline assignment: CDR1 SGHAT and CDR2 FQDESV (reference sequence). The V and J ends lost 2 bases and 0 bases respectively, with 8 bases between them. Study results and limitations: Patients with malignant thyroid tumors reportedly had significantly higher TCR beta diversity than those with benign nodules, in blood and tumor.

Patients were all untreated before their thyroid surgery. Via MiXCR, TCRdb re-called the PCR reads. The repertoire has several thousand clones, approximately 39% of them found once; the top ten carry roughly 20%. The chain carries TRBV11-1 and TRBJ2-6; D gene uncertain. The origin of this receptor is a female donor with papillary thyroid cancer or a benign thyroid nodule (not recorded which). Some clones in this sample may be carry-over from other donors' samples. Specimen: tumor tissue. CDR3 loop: CASSLKSGSGANVLTF. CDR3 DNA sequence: TGTGCCAGCAGCTTAAAATCGGGCTCTGGGGCCAACGTCCTGACTTTC. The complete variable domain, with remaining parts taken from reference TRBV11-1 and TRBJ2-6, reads EAEVAQSPRYKITEKSQAVAFWCDPISGHATLYWYRQILGQGPELLVQFQDESVVDDSQLPKDRFSAERLKGVDSTLKIQPAELGDSAMYLCASSLKSGSGANVLTFGAGSRLTVL.